These T cell receptor beta chains were read from a single sample in a study of T cells in Graves' hyperthyroidism and ophthalmopathy. TCRdb reanalysed the multiplex PCR reads using MiXCR and keeps one entry per CDR3 protein. The sample lists some 530,000 distinct CDR3 sequences, 22% occurring once. The sequenced material came from blood. These receptors all come from a woman between 65 and 79 years old with Graves' ophthalmopathy. CDR3s include the opening cysteine and the closing phenylalanine or tryptophan. Clone sizes are given selectively: once, few, many, or a class where the clone is expanded.

- | TRBJ2-3 | 16 | TRBV19 | CASSIGTSGSEDTQYF
- | TRBJ2-3 | 15 | TRBV20-1 | CSAGPTGDRTDTQYF
many | TRBJ2-7 | 14 | TRBV20-1 | CSAVGLAGVGEQYF
- | TRBJ2-3 | 15 | TRBV20-1 | CSARDGGTSDGTQYF
many | TRBJ1-2 | 13 | TRBV28 | CASSLGRGYGYTF
few | TRBJ1-2 | 12 | TRBV3-1 | CASKDGNYGYTF
few | TRBJ2-1 | 11 | TRBV5-1 | CASSLHGPQFF
few | TRBJ2-3 | 15 | TRBV3-1 | CASSQVGLAFATQYF
- | TRBJ2-6 | 15 | TRBV12-3/TRBV12-4 | CDSSYHNSGANVLTF
few | TRBJ1-6 | 14 | TRBV28 | CASSLSTGETPLHF
few | TRBJ1-1 | 17 | TRBV7-2 | CASSLAGRRTLNTEAFF
few | TRBJ1-5 | 16 | TRBV20-1 | CSASGFETASNQPQHF
- | TRBJ2-1 | 14 | TRBV24-1 | CATSRQGSYNEQFF
few | TRBJ1-2 | 12 | TRBV20-1 | CSAGHFRDGYTF
many | TRBJ2-1 | 15 | TRBV2 | CASSEVPWVYNEQFF
- | TRBJ2-7 | 13 | TRBV3-1 | CASSYRRRYEQYF
- | TRBJ2-5 | 13 | TRBV28 | CASSLIGQGPQYF
- | TRBJ2-5 | 16 | TRBV20-1 | CSAGGLLAGKEETRYF
- | TRBJ2-3 | 16 | TRBV9 | CASSVDARRSTDTQYF
many | TRBJ2-1 | 15 | TRBV27 | CASSSGLAGVREQFF
few | TRBJ2-7 | 15 | TRBV10-3 | CAISGGTGGTYEQYF
- | TRBJ2-3 | 15 | TRBV5-1 | CASGRAGVGADTQYF
few | TRBJ2-7 | 16 | TRBV7-9 | CASSTGLAGGVGEQYF
few | TRBJ1-5 | 15 | TRBV24-1 | CATQDRPDYNQPQHF
few | TRBJ2-1 | 16 | TRBV7-6 | CASTLSGPSSYNEQFF
few | TRBJ2-1 | 15 | TRBV4-2 | CASRPGLADPHEQFF
many | TRBJ2-1 | 15 | TRBV7-9 | CASSSTSGRRGEQFF
- | TRBJ1-5 | 16 | TRBV19 | CASTLTGEDSNQPQHF
- | TRBJ2-7 | 16 | TRBV29-1 | CSVGMIGTSGTYEQYF
few | TRBJ2-3 | 13 | TRBV10-3 | CAAQGKGTDTQYF
- | TRBJ2-5 | 14 | TRBV6-2/TRBV6-3 | CASLFPPRRETQYF
- | TRBJ2-1 | 15 | TRBV27 | CASSLFSGSYNEQFF
many | TRBJ1-1 | 13 | TRBV6-2/TRBV6-3 | CASRTGTGLEAFF
- | TRBJ2-7 | 16 | TRBV18 | CASSPPGLAGTYGQYF
- | TRBJ1-2 | 15 | TRBV28 | CASTPPGRPDYGYTF
- | TRBJ2-2 | 16 | TRBV7-9 | CASSLLAGVFGGELFF
- | TRBJ2-1 | 14 | TRBV20-1 | CSVRDSSVVNEQFF
- | TRBJ2-7 | 16 | TRBV25-1 | CASSDSGGTVLYEQYF
few | TRBJ1-2 | 13 | TRBV20-1 | CSAREEAGSGYTF
- | TRBJ2-3 | 17 | TRBV12-3/TRBV12-4 | CASSLSPSSAISDTQYF
few | TRBJ1-2 | 15 | TRBV19 | CASSIRRGSDYGYTF
- | TRBJ2-7 | 16 | TRBV7-2 | CASSLASSGRAYEQYF
many | TRBJ1-5 | 15 | TRBV2 | CASSESRVSNQPQHF
- | TRBJ2-5 | 15 | TRBV6-1 | CASTLNPSKWVTQYF
- | TRBJ2-1 | 13 | TRBV6-6 | CASSYSQGYEQFF